This T cell receptor beta chain emerged from a study of blood T cell repertoires in COVID-19. This clone was counted many times. The assay was immunoSEQ multiplex PCR, and TCRdb's table has in-frame clones only and misses some. Among roughly 220,000 clones listed, roughly 90% were seen once. V lost 2 bases to trimming and J lost 2 bases, with 13 bases between them. CDR3 length: 16 amino acids. CDR1 and CDR2 from the germline V gene are ENHRY and SYGVKD. The sequencing sample was made of peripheral blood. The V gene is TRBV10-3, the J gene TRBJ1-5, with TRBD1 as a possible D gene (6 bases). This TCR came from a man aged 25-45 years who had recovered from COVID-19. CDR3 region: CAISERGLLGNQPQHF. The CDR3 DNA sequence: TGTGCCATCAGTGAGAGGGGGTTACTGGGCAATCAGCCCCAGCATTTT.